One sample yielded the 21 T cell receptor beta chains listed below, sequenced in a study of Graves' ophthalmopathy and Graves' hyperthyroidism. Amplification of TCR beta CDR3 regions used RNA transcripts. First-round RT-PCR employed HTBI primers, with a second-round multiplex PCR after it. TCRdb itself ran the multiplex PCR reads through MiXCR, one entry per CDR3 protein. The sample gives 900,000 to 1,200,000 distinct CDR3 sequences, about 38% of which show up once; over 8.5% is in the top ten. Specimen: peripheral blood or thyroid tissue (not recorded which). Receptors were obtained from an adult man with Graves' hyperthyroidism.

The sample holds many counts of this clonotype. This chain links TRBV4-1 with TRBJ1-1; D unclear. Germline CDR1 reads MGHRA; CDR2 reads YSYEKL. This CDR3 region has 14 residues. V lost 1 base, J lost 5 bases, and 11 bases lay in between. The CDR3 DNA is TGCGCCAGCAGCCAAGTTACGGGAGAGACTGAAGCTTTCTTT. Amino acids: CASSQVTGETEAFF.

As for this clonotype: This may stem from a read error, because a much larger clone lies one nucleotide away. V and J are TRBV10-3 and TRBJ1-5; no clear D gene. The CDR3 totals 14 residues. Germline V gene lookup returns CDR1 ENHRY and CDR2 SYGVKD. The CDR3 sequence: CTISERRINQPQHF. In DNA, the CDR3 is TGTACCATCAGTGAGCGGCGGATAAATCAGCCCCAGCATTTT.

This clonotype has at least ten counts. This chain joins TRBV4-3 and TRBJ1-4; no definite D call. Germline V gene lookup returns CDR1 LGHNA and CDR2 YSLEER. V dropped 3 bases and J dropped 8 bases, with 16 bases sitting between them. The CDR3 consists of 15 residues. The CDR3 DNA is TGCGCCAGCAGCCACGGTCAATGGGGTTGGGAAAAACTGTTTTTT. This translates into CASSHGQWGWEKLFF.

V is TRBV29-1 and J is TRBJ1-1; D is ambiguous. CDR1 is SQVTM, CDR2 ANQGSEA, per germline. The CDR3 totals 10 residues. V was clipped by 8 bases and J by 3 bases, with 7 bases between them. Here the CDR3 DNA reads TGCAGCATAGCAGACACTGAAGCTTTCTTT. This codes for CSIADTEAFF.

This clonotype was observed at least ten times. The rearrangement joins TRBV7-2 to TRBJ2-5; no clear D gene. Between the trimmed V and J ends, which lost 5 bases and 2 bases, there was a span of 9 bases. CDR3 length equals 13 residues. Germline V gene sequence: CDR1 SGHTA, CDR2 FQGNSA. CDR3 in amino acids: CASSPARQETQYF. The CDR3 DNA follows: TGTGCCAGCAGCCCGGCCCGACAAGAGACCCAGTACTTC.

This clonotype was seen at least ten times. Written as DNA, the CDR3 is TGTGCCAGCAGCTTTGACAGATACTACGAGCAGTACTTC. Protein sequence: CASSFDRYYEQYF. This sequence joins TRBV7-2 and TRBJ2-7; the D gene is possibly TRBD1 (5 bases). This CDR3 has 13 amino acids. CDR1 SGHTA and CDR2 FQGNSA come from the germline V gene. V lost 3 bases to trimming and J lost 3 bases, with 9 bases between them.

The chain carries TRBV12-3 or TRBV12-4 and TRBJ1-5; a weak D match, TRBD1 (5 bases). Trimming removed 4 bases from V and 4 bases from J, with 11 bases in between. The CDR3 covers 14 residues. CDR3 sequence reads: CASSSMGRNQPQHF. CDR3 in DNA: TGTGCCAGCAGTTCCATGGGACGGAATCAGCCCCAGCATTTT.

V usage is TRBV11-1 and J usage is TRBJ2-7; no clear D. Trimming left V 6 bases short and J 1 base short, with 7 bases between. The CDR3 is 12 amino acids. The germline CDR1 and CDR2 sequences are SGHAT and FQDESV (reference sequence). CDR3 nucleotide sequence: TGTGCCAGCAGTTACTATTCCTACGAGCAGTACTTC. It codes for CASSYYSYEQYF.

The V and J genes are TRBV5-5 and TRBJ2-5; the match to TRBD2 covers 12 bases. With V trimmed by 3 bases and J by 1 base, 4 bases remained unmatched. The CDR3 covers 16 residues. Per germline, CDR1 SGHKS and CDR2 YYEKEE (reference sequence). This CDR3 reads CASSSGLAGFQETQYF. The CDR3 region has the DNA TGTGCCAGCAGCTCCGGACTAGCGGGATTCCAAGAGACCCAGTACTTC. Variable domain in full (rest from reference TRBV5-5 and TRBJ2-5): DAGVTQSPTHLIKTRGQQVTLRCSPISGHKSVSWYQQVLGQGPQFIFQYYEKEERGRGNFPDRFSARQFPNYSSELNVNALLLGDSALYLCASSSGLAGFQETQYFGPGTRLLVL.

The chain couples TRBV2 to TRBJ2-7; weak D call: TRBD2 (6 bases). Germline assignment: CDR1 SNHLY and CDR2 FYNNEI. V was cut by 3 bases and J by 3 bases, with 18 bases left in between. The CDR3 has 16 residues. The CDR3 region is CASSDRRVTGGYEQYF. CDR3 nucleotide sequence: TGTGCCAGCAGTGATAGACGAGTAACCGGGGGCTACGAGCAGTACTTC.

V usage is TRBV25-1 and J usage is TRBJ2-3, with 7 bases matching TRBD1. After removal of 6 bases from V and 6 bases from J, the junction contained 6 bases not matched to a gene. Per the germline V gene, CDR1 is MGHDK and CDR2 is SYGVNS. This CDR3 has 13 amino acids. DNA of the CDR3: TGTGCCAGCAGAGGACAGGTGGTGGATACGCAGTATTTT. It specifies CASRGQVVDTQYF.

This clonotype showed up just a few times. This chain links TRBV6-2 or TRBV6-3 with TRBJ1-1; D gene unclear. Per germline, CDR1 MNHEY and CDR2 SVGEGT. V lost 0 bases and J lost 9, with 11 bases in between. The CDR3 runs 13 residues. CDR3 protein: CASSYSVRRQAFF. The CDR3, as DNA: TGTGCCAGCAGTTACTCGGTCCGGAGGCAAGCTTTCTTT.

The chain employs TRBV10-3 and TRBJ2-5; D may be TRBD1 or TRBD2 (5 bases each). The ends were cut back, 11 bases at V and 2 bases at J, with 15 bases in the middle. The CDR3 runs to 13 residues. The germline V gene has CDR1 ENHRY and CDR2 SYGVKD. The chain's CDR3 is CAGSRGEQETQYF. CDR3 nucleotide sequence: TGTGCCGGCTCCCGAGGGGAACAAGAGACCCAGTACTTC.

This clonotype was counted at least ten times. The chain couples TRBV12-3 or TRBV12-4 to TRBJ1-2; 11 positions agree with TRBD1. The CDR3 runs 14 residues. J gave up 5 bases and V 5 bases, and 4 bases lay outside the gene matches. The CDR3 DNA is TGTGCCAGCAGTCGGGACAGGGGGGGGTATGGCTACACCTTC. Its protein product is CASSRDRGGYGYTF.

The genes are TRBV11-1 and TRBJ2-7; D is unresolved. The CDR3 covers 13 residues. Germline V gene sequence: CDR1 SGHAT, CDR2 FQDESV (reference sequence). CDR3 in amino acids: CARVPAPVGEQYF. CDR3 nucleotides: TGTGCACGTGTCCCCGCCCCTGTGGGAGAGCAGTACTTC.

CDR3 DNA: TGTGCCAGCAGTTACGGCGGGACACAGAACACTGAAGCTTTCTTT. Translating gives CASSYGGTQNTEAFF. The chain employs TRBV6-5 and TRBJ1-1, with D perhaps matching TRBD1 (6 bases). Germline CDR1 is MNHEY and CDR2 is SVGAGI. CDR3 length: 15 residues. Trimming removed 2 bases from V and 1 base from J, with 11 bases in between.

This chain's CDR3 is CASSPSSGRETQHF. CDR3 coding DNA: TGTGCCAGCAGCCCCTCTAGCGGGAGAGAGACCCAGCATTTT. The chain joins TRBV7-9 to TRBJ1-5; D call uncertain. V was cut by 5 bases and J by 11 bases, with 19 bases left in between. Germline assignment: CDR1 SEHNR and CDR2 FQNEAQ (reference sequence). This CDR3 is 14 amino acids long.

This clonotype appeared a few times. At one of its ends the junction is not consistent with the germline gene, which may arise from a read error. The chain joins TRBV24-1 to TRBJ2-7; the D gene is possibly TRBD1 (6 bases). The CDR3 is 15 residues long. CDR1 and CDR2 (germline): KGHDR, SFDVKD. This chain's CDR3 is CASSLTAGAVNEQYF. CDR3 nucleotide sequence: TGTGCCAGCAGTTTAACCGCAGGGGCCGTCAACGAGCAGTACTTC.

This clonotype was recorded once. The rearrangement uses TRBV7-7 and TRBJ2-5; weak D call: TRBD1 (6 bases). Germline V CDR1 and CDR2: SSHAT, FNYEAQ (reference sequence). The V end was cut by 0 bases, the J end by 1 base, with 9 bases between. CDR3 length: 15 amino acids. DNA of the CDR3: TGTGCCAGCAGCTTAGCAGCAGGGGCCCAAGAGACCCAGTACTTC. It yields the protein CASSLAAGAQETQYF. The full variable domain, with the rest looked up from reference TRBV7-7 and TRBJ2-5, is GAGVSQSPRYKVTKRGQDVTLRCDPISSHATLYWYQQALGQGPEFLTYFNYEAQPDKSGLPSDRFSAERPEGSISTLTIQRTEQRDSAMYRCASSLAAGAQETQYFGPGTRLLVL.

The genes are TRBV25-1 and TRBJ2-2, with TRBD1 identical over 12 bases. Germline V gene data show CDR1 as MGHDK and CDR2 as SYGVNS. The junction had 6 bases not matched to a gene; V was cut back by 4 bases and J by 3 bases. This CDR3 spans 17 amino acids. The CDR3 sequence: CASSVGQGAGYTGELFF. In DNA, the CDR3 is TGTGCCAGCAGTGTGGGACAGGGGGCGGGGTACACCGGGGAGCTGTTTTTT.

This clonotype was observed at least ten times. This chain uses TRBV29-1 with TRBJ2-5, with 7 bases matching TRBD2. This CDR3 region has 16 residues. Germline CDR1 and CDR2: SQVTM and ANQGSEA. The V gene end was trimmed by 1 base and the J gene end by 1 base; junction bases not matched to a gene: 9. This CDR3 reads CSVEGSLAVTQETQYF. As DNA, the CDR3 is TGCAGCGTTGAAGGGTCCCTAGCGGTAACCCAAGAGACCCAGTACTTC.